This T cell receptor beta chain is drawn from a study of neurological immune-mediated disorders. This clonotype was observed many times. Trimming removed 4 bases from V and 10 bases from J; junction bases left unmatched: 2. Germline V gives CDR1 SNHLY, CDR2 FYNNEI. This CDR3 spans 13 amino acids. From the 5' RACE reads, TCRdb called clonotypes with MiXCR, one entry per CDR3 protein. Of around 62,000 distinct CDR3 sequences detected, 3.5% to 4.5% appear once; the ten largest clones hold about 2.4%. The origin of this receptor is a man aged 45-65 years with multiple sclerosis. The sequenced sample was PBMCs. The chain uses TRBV2 and TRBJ2-1; 12 nucleotides agree with TRBD2. CDR3 loop: CASSVLAGGEQFF. The CDR3 DNA sequence: TGTGCCAGCAGTGTCCTAGCGGGGGGGGAGCAGTTCTTC. The full variable domain, its missing parts supplied by reference TRBV2 and TRBJ2-1, is EPEVTQTPSHQVTQMGQEVILRCVPISNHLYFYWYRQILGQKVEFLVSFYNNEISEKSEIFDDQFSVERPDGSNFTLKIRSTKLEDSAMYFCASSVLAGGEQFFGPGTRLTVL.